The 29 T cell receptor beta chains below all came from one sample that was sequenced in a study of cytotoxic CD8 clonotypes in ibrutinib-treated CLL. The method was immunoSEQ multiplex PCR; TCRdb's version includes in-frame clones alone and lacks a portion of them. The data contain about 300,000 clones, about 61% of them singletons. The starting material was PBMCs, obtained after 36 months of ibrutinib treatment. The receptors were gathered from a human donor with chronic lymphocytic leukemia.

The chain recombines TRBV9 with TRBJ1-2; D not certain. The CDR3 length is 14 residues. Trimming pared 0 bases from V and 4 bases from J, leaving 10 bases between. Germline CDR1 reads SGDLS; CDR2 reads YYNGEE. The CDR3: CASSVGTEAYGYTF. The CDR3 coding sequence is TGTGCCAGCAGCGTAGGAACAGAAGCCTATGGCTACACCTTC. The full variable domain, in which reference TRBV9 and TRBJ1-2 provide the parts outside the CDR3, is DSGVTQTPKHLITATGQRVTLRCSPRSGDLSVYWYQQSLDQGLQFLIQYYNGEERAKGNILERFSAQQFPDLHSELNLSSLELGDSALYFCASSVGTEAYGYTFGSGTRLTVV.

The rearrangement joins TRBV19 to TRBJ2-2, with D unclear. V was clipped by 3 bases and J by 10 bases, with 9 bases between them. Germline V lookup: CDR1 LNHDA, CDR2 SQIVND (reference sequence). This CDR3 spans 12 amino acids. In DNA, the CDR3 is TGTGCCAGTAGTATTTGGCCCTTGGAGCTGTTTTTT. Translating it yields CASSIWPLELFF.

The gene calls are TRBV7-8 and TRBJ1-1; 7 bases align to TRBD1. The CDR3 extends over 17 amino acids. V trimming: 3 bases; J trimming: 5 bases; junction bases outside the gene matches: 15. CDR1 is SGHVS and CDR2 is FQNEAQ in the germline V gene. The CDR3 nucleotides read TGTGCCAGCAGCTTTGGTTTGAGACAGGGAGGTCGGACTGAAGCTTTCTTT. It encodes CASSFGLRQGGRTEAFF.

This chain joins TRBV6-6 and TRBJ2-5; the D call may be TRBD1 or TRBD2 (5 bases each). CDR1 and CDR2 (germline): MNHNY, SVGAGI (reference sequence). The V and J ends lost 8 bases and 9 bases respectively, with 10 bases between them. This CDR3 has 10 amino acids. The CDR3 loop is CASGDGPQYF. In DNA form, the CDR3 reads TGTGCCAGCGGGGACGGTCCCCAGTACTTC.

This chain uses TRBV21-1 with TRBJ2-7; the table's D call TRBD1 went unverified against the DNA. TRBV21-1 is listed as a pseudogene. The CDR3 consists of 15 residues. The CDR3: CASTDQGENPYEQYF. CDR3 sequence (DNA): TGTGCCAGCACCGACCAGGGGGAAAACCCCTACGAGCAGTACTTC.

V usage is TRBV7-9 and J usage is TRBJ2-1, with D unresolved. Per germline, CDR1 SEHNR and CDR2 FQNEAQ (reference sequence). The CDR3 consists of 14 residues. Trimming took 1 base from V and 9 from J, leaving 13 bases between them. CDR3 loop: CASSLVDGYGEQFF. CDR3 nucleotide sequence: TGTGCCAGCAGCTTAGTAGACGGGTACGGTGAGCAGTTCTTC.

This clone has a handful of counts. The chain recombines TRBV18 with TRBJ2-1, with D perhaps TRBD1 or TRBD2 (5 bases each). The germline CDR1 and CDR2 sequences are KGHSH and LQKENI. CDR3 size: 15 residues. Trimming stripped 1 base from V and 7 bases from J, with 14 bases between. The CDR3 DNA is TGTGCCAGCTCACCACTTTACAGGACTGAAAATGAGCAGTTCTTC. This translates into CASSPLYRTENEQFF.

The chain recombines TRBV27 with TRBJ2-1; 15 nucleotides match TRBD2. Germline V lookup: CDR1 MNHEY, CDR2 SMNVEV (reference sequence). After removal of 5 bases from V and 3 bases from J, the junction contained 11 bases not matched to a gene. CDR3 length equals 19 residues. The CDR3 reads CASSKGLAGGSVYYNEQFF. In DNA, the CDR3 is TGTGCCAGCAGTAAGGGACTAGCGGGAGGTAGCGTGTACTACAATGAGCAGTTCTTC.

The chain links TRBV9 to TRBJ2-1; D unclear. The germline CDR1 and CDR2 sequences are SGDLS and YYNGEE. The CDR3 length is 12 residues. Trimming cost V 1 base and J 8 bases, with 7 bases left between them. The CDR3 loop reads CASSVRTDEQFF. The CDR3 coding sequence is TGTGCCAGCAGCGTAAGGACGGATGAGCAGTTCTTC.

The chain combines TRBV19 with TRBJ1-1; the D is unclear. Trimming took 4 bases from V and 0 from J, leaving 15 bases between them. The CDR3 totals 16 residues. Germline V gene sequence: CDR1 LNHDA, CDR2 SQIVND (reference sequence). This CDR3 reads CASSTSPQTLNTEAFF. The CDR3 coding sequence is TGTGCCAGTAGTACCAGTCCACAGACTTTGAACACTGAAGCTTTCTTT.

The chain employs TRBV10-3 and TRBJ2-2; D not resolved. The germline gives CDR1 ENHRY, CDR2 SYGVKD. V was shortened by 3 bases and J by 5 bases, with 16 bases between the two germline ends. This CDR3 is built from 16 residues. CDR3 residues: CAISDPDLRGTGELFF. The CDR3, as DNA: TGTGCCATCAGTGACCCGGACCTGAGAGGAACCGGGGAGCTGTTTTTT.

V gene TRBV27 combines with J gene TRBJ2-1, with D perhaps matching TRBD2 (5 bases). Germline V gene sequence: CDR1 MNHEY, CDR2 SMNVEV (reference sequence). V dropped 6 bases and J dropped 6 bases, with 15 bases sitting between them. CDR3 size: 14 residues. This CDR3 is CASSPPLASNEQFF. The CDR3 region has the DNA TGTGCCAGCAGCCCCCCGCTAGCCTCCAATGAGCAGTTCTTC.

This clone was counted only a few times. This chain links TRBV7-9 with TRBJ2-7; tentatively, D is TRBD2 (5 bases). V was cut by 5 bases and J by 3 bases, with 8 bases left in between. The CDR3 runs to 12 residues. Per germline, CDR1 SEHNR and CDR2 FQNEAQ (reference sequence). In DNA, the CDR3 is TGTGCCAGCAGCGCCGGAGGCTACGAGCAGTACTTC. This translates into CASSAGGYEQYF. The full variable domain, in which reference TRBV7-9 and TRBJ2-7 provide the parts outside the CDR3, is DTGVSQNPRHKITKRGQNVTFRCDPISEHNRLYWYRQTLGQGPEFLTYFQNEAQLEKSRLLSDRFSAERPKGSFSTLEIQRTEQGDSAMYLCASSAGGYEQYFGPGTRLTVT.

CDR3 coding DNA: TGTGCCAGCAGCGTACAGGGGCCGCTGAACACTGAAGCTTTCTTT. Translated, it gives CASSVQGPLNTEAFF. The rearrangement joins TRBV7-2 to TRBJ1-1; 7 positions match TRBD1. In germline, CDR1 is SGHTA, CDR2 FQGNSA. Unmatched junction bases numbered 6, after V lost 5 bases and J lost 0 bases. The length of the CDR3 is 15 residues.

This sequence joins TRBV28 and TRBJ2-1; unclear D gene. Germline V lookup: CDR1 MDHEN, CDR2 SYDVKM. Trimming stripped 6 bases from V and 5 bases from J, with 11 bases between. CDR3 length equals 13 residues. The CDR3 DNA follows: TGTGCCAGCAGGAGAATGGGCGACAATGAGCAGTTCTTC. Translating it yields CASRRMGDNEQFF.

This clone has only one observation. V and J are TRBV19 and TRBJ2-3; possible D gene TRBD2, 7 bases. Germline loops: CDR1 LNHDA, CDR2 SQIVND (reference sequence). CDR3 length equals 19 residues. Between the trimmed V and J ends, which lost 6 bases and 1 base, there was a span of 26 bases. As DNA, the CDR3 is TGTGCCAGTAGCCCTATGGCGGGGGCCCTAACGCCGGGCACAGATACGCAGTATTTT. Its translation is CASSPMAGALTPGTDTQYF.

This chain joins TRBV15 and TRBJ1-1; possibly TRBD1 for D (6 bases). From germline, CDR1 is LNHNV and CDR2 YYDKDF (reference sequence). The CDR3 sequence is 12 residues long. V lost 8 bases to trimming and J lost 6 bases, with 13 bases between them. The CDR3 here is CATQTGFAEAFF. CDR3 bases: TGTGCCACCCAGACAGGTTTTGCTGAAGCTTTCTTT.

A few counts support this clone. Written as DNA, the CDR3 is TGTGCCAGCAGCTTAGCGCGAGGCTATGGCTACACCTTC. This encodes CASSLARGYGYTF. The chain uses TRBV7-8 and TRBJ1-2; D is unclear. The CDR3 is 13 residues long. Germline V gene data show CDR1 as SGHVS and CDR2 as FQNEAQ. Trimming pared 0 bases from V and 4 bases from J, leaving 6 bases between.

The chain is built from TRBV7-2 and TRBJ1-2; D ambiguous. CDR3 size: 15 residues. V was clipped by 0 bases and J by 8 bases, with 16 bases between them. In germline, CDR1 is SGHTA, CDR2 FQGNSA. CDR3 nucleotide sequence: TGTGCCAGCAGCTTAGCGTGGCAGCCCGGAGGCGGCTACACCTTC. Encoded protein: CASSLAWQPGGGYTF.

V gene TRBV20-1 combines with J gene TRBJ2-5; unclear D gene. The germline V and J ends were trimmed by 5 bases and 2 bases, with 3 bases remaining between them. CDR3 length: 10 amino acids. Germline V gives CDR1 DFQATT, CDR2 SNEGSKA (reference sequence). The CDR3 nucleotides read TGCAGTGCTCCACAAGAGACCCAGTACTTC. Its translation is CSAPQETQYF.

This clone turned up a few times. The gene calls are TRBV29-1 and TRBJ1-2; 8 nucleotides agree with TRBD1. V shed 5 bases and J 2 bases; nucleotides not matched to a gene: 10. The CDR3 loop spans 15 amino acids. Germline V gene sequence: CDR1 SQVTM, CDR2 ANQGSEA. CDR3 region: CSVILRDRWNYGYTF. DNA for the CDR3: TGCAGCGTTATCCTCCGGGACAGGTGGAACTATGGCTACACCTTC.

The rearrangement joins TRBV7-3 to TRBJ1-1; D ambiguous. Trimming removed 5 bases from V and 5 bases from J, with 18 bases in between. Germline CDR1 SGHTA, CDR2 FQGTGA. This CDR3 region has 15 residues. The CDR3 DNA reads as TGTGCCAGCAGCATAAAAGGACCCCGAGGAACTGAAGCTTTCTTT. Amino acids: CASSIKGPRGTEAFF.

The V call is TRBV19, the J call TRBJ2-4; D is uncertain. The CDR3 sequence is 15 residues long. The ends were cut back, 5 bases at V and 0 bases at J, with 11 bases in the middle. CDR1 and CDR2 from the germline V gene are LNHDA and SQIVND (reference sequence). The CDR3 here is CASSPKGLAKNIQYF. Written as DNA, the CDR3 is TGTGCCAGTAGTCCCAAAGGTTTAGCCAAAAACATTCAGTACTTC.

The CDR3: CASSPGDSFSTDTQYF. As DNA, the CDR3 is TGTGCCAGCAGCCCAGGGGACAGCTTCAGCACAGATACGCAGTATTTT. This sequence joins TRBV7-2 and TRBJ2-3; 7 nucleotides align to TRBD1. The CDR3 is made up of 16 amino acids. V trimming: 5 bases; J trimming: 0 bases; junction bases outside the gene matches: 8. Germline lookup yields CDR1 SGHTA and CDR2 FQGNSA.

This rearrangement joins TRBV28 to TRBJ2-3; D not certain. Germline V lookup: CDR1 MDHEN, CDR2 SYDVKM. There are 13 residues in the CDR3. Trimming stripped 3 bases from V and 6 bases from J, with 10 bases between. The DNA for the CDR3 is TGTGCCAGCAGTTTGGGTGGGCTGGATACGCAGTATTTT. This sequence encodes CASSLGGLDTQYF.

This chain links TRBV27 with TRBJ1-2, with a possible D match to TRBD1 (5 bases). V lost 5 bases to trimming and J lost 8 bases, with 15 bases between them. This CDR3 spans 13 amino acids. CDR1 is MNHEY, CDR2 SMNVEV, per germline (reference sequence). The CDR3 reads CASSNSQGGGYTF. CDR3 in DNA: TGTGCCAGCAGTAATAGTCAGGGTGGCGGCTACACCTTC.

V is TRBV10-3 and J is TRBJ1-1; D may be TRBD1 (6 bases). Between the trimmed V and J ends, which lost 3 bases and 9 bases, there was a span of 8 bases. Germline V CDR1 and CDR2: ENHRY, SYGVKD. The CDR3 is made up of 11 amino acids. The CDR3 sequence is CAISDGGQAFF. The CDR3 coding sequence is TGTGCCATCAGTGATGGGGGGCAAGCTTTCTTT.

In regard to this clone: A much larger clonotype is one base distant, so this may be a read error. Other DNA sequences within the sample encode an identical CDR3. J is TRBJ2-7 and V is TRBV7-2; D gene uncertain. V was shortened by 5 bases and J by 2 bases, with 4 bases between the two germline ends. The CDR3 sequence is 11 residues long. The germline V gene has CDR1 SGHTA and CDR2 FQGNSA. Here the CDR3 DNA reads TGTGCCAGCAGCCCCGCCTACGAGCAGTACTTC. It encodes CASSPAYEQYF.

The chain combines TRBV10-3 with TRBJ2-1, with D perhaps matching TRBD2 (6 bases). CDR1 and CDR2 from the germline V gene are ENHRY and SYGVKD. The V and J ends lost 9 bases and 4 bases respectively, with 13 bases between them. The CDR3 runs to 13 residues. CDR3 bases: TGTGCCATAGGAGGGCCGGGATACAATGAGCAGTTCTTC. This sequence encodes CAIGGPGYNEQFF.